This TCR beta chain was sequenced during a study of Graves' ophthalmopathy and Graves' hyperthyroidism. TCR beta CDR3 regions were amplified from RNA transcripts. Second-round multiplex PCR came after a first-round RT-PCR that employed HTBI primers. TCRdb reprocessed the multiplex PCR reads with MiXCR, giving one entry per CDR3 protein. The sample records 150,000 to 200,000 distinct CDR3 sequences, 30% to 45% being singletons. Moderate-to-severe activity, CAS ≥3, NOSPECS ≥4 and a duration under 3 months were seen in donors with ophthalmopathy. Each diagnosis was determined on the basis of clinical symptoms, serum thyroxine, TRAb, thyroid ultrasound and orbital computed tomography. V lost 10 bases and J lost 5, with 12 bases in between. Germline-derived CDR1 and CDR2 are MDHEN and SYDVKM. The CDR3 runs 11 residues. Study-level points and caveats: Ophthalmopathy cases were distinguished from stable hyperthyroidism by a 13-signature model, reaching around 90% sensitivity and roughly 80% specificity. Most clonotypes expanded in thyroid above 0.001 frequency were present in blood too.

A note on this clonotype: Its matching antigen is unknown.

The source of this sequence is a man aged 25-45 years with Graves' ophthalmopathy. The rearrangement links TRBV28 to TRBJ2-7; TRBD2 might be the D (6 bases). Sequencing input: peripheral blood. CDR3 nucleotides: TGTGCCACTAGGAGGGGAAACGAGCAGTACTTC. As protein: CATRRGNEQYF.